This T cell receptor beta chain was sequenced during a study of T cells in Graves' hyperthyroidism and ophthalmopathy. About this clonotype itself: A clone one base away is much larger, so this may be a read error.

Hyperthyroidism, newly diagnosed and lasting under 2 months, affected patients aged 18 to 65. Diagnosis relied on clinical symptoms, serum thyroxine and TRAb, thyroid ultrasound and orbital computed tomography. The CDR3 contains 15 residues. V gave up 4 bases and J gave up 5 bases, with 18 bases separating them. Germline V gene data show CDR1 as DFQATT and CDR2 as SNEGSKA (reference sequence). TCR beta CDR3 regions were amplified from RNA transcripts. The primer set for the first-round RT-PCR of the TCR CDR3 was HTBI. TCRdb reprocessed the multiplex PCR reads via MiXCR and lists one record per CDR3 protein. Counted here are a few hundred thousand distinct CDR3 sequences, about 17% occurring once; the ten biggest clones make up 44%.

This clonotype originated in a man aged 40-50 years with Graves' hyperthyroidism. The chain recombines TRBV20-1 with TRBJ2-1, with a tentative D call TRBD1 (7 bases). The sequenced material came from blood. The CDR3 is CSAIPFGRGDNEQFF. CDR3 DNA: TGCAGTGCTATCCCCTTCGGCAGGGGGGACAATGAGCAGTTCTTC.